The clone carrying this T cell receptor beta chain appeared many times. These data come from a study of T cells in Graves' hyperthyroidism and ophthalmopathy. Turning to the study itself: It was at initial diagnosis, before any treatment, that peripheral blood was collected.

This CDR3 is 12 amino acids long. The V end was cut by 5 bases, the J end by 7 bases, with 12 bases between. CDR1 and CDR2 from the germline V gene are WSHSY and SAAADI. RNA transcripts yielded amplified TCR beta CDR3 regions. First-round RT-PCR with HTBI primers amplified the TCR CDR3 region. TCRdb redid the calling of the multiplex PCR reads with MiXCR, one entry per CDR3 protein. The data contain 800,000 or so distinct CDR3 sequences, more than 30% of them singletons. The sample was blood. This chain uses TRBV10-2 with TRBJ2-7; possibly TRBD2 for D (6 bases). The clonotype originates from a man between 18 and 29 years old with Graves' hyperthyroidism. The CDR3 DNA sequence: TGCGCCAGCAGTCCCGGAGGGGAGGAGCAGTACTTC. Protein: CASSPGGEEQYF.